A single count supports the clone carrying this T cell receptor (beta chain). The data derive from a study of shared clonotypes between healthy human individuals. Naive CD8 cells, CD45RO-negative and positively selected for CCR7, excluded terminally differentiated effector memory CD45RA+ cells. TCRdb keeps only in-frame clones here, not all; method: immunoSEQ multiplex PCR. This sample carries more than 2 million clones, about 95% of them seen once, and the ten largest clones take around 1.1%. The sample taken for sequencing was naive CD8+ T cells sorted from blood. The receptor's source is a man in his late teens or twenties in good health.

The CDR3 DNA reads TGTGCCAGCAGTGAACTCGTCCTCCCGTACGAGCAGTACTTC. It translates to CASSELVLPYEQYF. The V and J genes are TRBV6-1 and TRBJ2-7; D is uncertain. Germline V gene lookup returns CDR1 MNHNS and CDR2 SASEGT. The V and J ends lost 2 bases and 4 bases respectively, with 12 bases between them. The length of the CDR3 is 14 residues.